This entry lists 15 T cell receptor beta chains sequenced from one sample in a study of blood T cell repertoires in COVID-19. Clones were sequenced by immunoSEQ multiplex PCR, and TCRdb holds only the in-frame ones, with some missing. The sample has around 190,000 clones, 81% seen once; the top ten hold about 11%. Sequencing input: peripheral blood. The receptor source for this set is a woman in her 40s with COVID-19, enrolled during active disease.

J is TRBJ2-7 and V is TRBV6-4, with 11 bases fitting TRBD2. Trimming took 8 bases from V and 6 from J; bases not matched to a gene: 9. Germline V CDR1 and CDR2: MRHNA, SNTAGT. CDR3 size: 14 residues. CDR3 in DNA: TGTGCCAGCTCCTCAATAGCGGGAGGGTCCGAGCAGTACTTC. Its translation: CASSSIAGGSEQYF.

The rearrangement links TRBV9 to TRBJ2-2, with TRBD1 as a possible D gene (5 bases). Trimming took off 1 base at V and 0 bases at J, with 10 bases between the two ends. Germline-derived CDR1 and CDR2 are SGDLS and YYNGEE. The CDR3 sequence is 16 residues long. CDR3 residues: CASSVTQESNTGELFF. CDR3 DNA: TGTGCCAGCAGCGTAACACAGGAGTCGAACACCGGGGAGCTGTTTTTT. The full variable domain, in which reference TRBV9 and TRBJ2-2 provide the parts outside the CDR3, is DSGVTQTPKHLITATGQRVTLRCSPRSGDLSVYWYQQSLDQGLQFLIQYYNGEERAKGNILERFSAQQFPDLHSELNLSSLELGDSALYFCASSVTQESNTGELFFGEGSRLTVL.

The chain has TRBV11-2 and TRBJ1-5, with a weak D call TRBD1 (6 bases). Germline V gene lookup returns CDR1 SGHAT and CDR2 FQNNGV. V dropped 3 bases and J dropped 3 bases, with 6 bases sitting between them. The CDR3 has 13 amino acids. The CDR3 protein is CASSLGANQPQHF. CDR3 DNA sequence: TGTGCCAGCAGCTTGGGGGCCAATCAGCCCCAGCATTTT.

The chain uses TRBV28 and TRBJ1-4, with 7 bases that match TRBD1. Germline V gene data show CDR1 as MDHEN and CDR2 as SYDVKM. The V segment lost 11 bases and the J segment 8 bases; nucleotides outside the gene matches: 8. The length of the CDR3 is 12 residues. DNA for the CDR3: TGTGCCTCGGGGCAGGGGGGAGAAAAACTGTTTTTT. Its translation is CASGQGGEKLFF.

The chain couples TRBV18 to TRBJ2-1; TRBD1 is a possible D gene (6 bases). The CDR3 runs to 13 residues. V lost 5 bases to trimming and J lost 4 bases, with 9 bases between them. Germline lookup yields CDR1 KGHSH and CDR2 LQKENI. As DNA, the CDR3 is TGTGCCAGCTCATCAGGGGTATACAATGAGCAGTTCTTC. Its translation is CASSSGVYNEQFF.

This clone has a count of ten or more. The V and J genes are TRBV5-1 and TRBJ2-3; 9 positions match TRBD1. The CDR3 is 16 amino acids. Germline V gene data show CDR1 as SGHRS and CDR2 as YFSETQ. V lost 2 bases and J lost 4; bases outside the gene matches: 8. CDR3 sequence (DNA): TGCGCCAGCAGCTTTAGAGGGACAGGGCTTTCAGATACGCAGTATTTT. Amino acid sequence: CASSFRGTGLSDTQYF. Full variable domain (remainder filled in from reference TRBV5-1 and TRBJ2-3): KAGVTQTPRYLIKTRGQQVTLSCSPISGHRSVSWYQQTPGQGLQFLFEYFSETQRNKGNFPGRFSGRQFSNSRSEMNVSTLELGDSALYLCASSFRGTGLSDTQYFGPGTRLTVL.

This chain links TRBV19 with TRBJ1-2; D gene ambiguous. CDR3 size: 11 residues. The germline gives CDR1 LNHDA, CDR2 SQIVND (reference sequence). The V end was cut by 4 bases, the J end by 7 bases, with 7 bases between. As DNA, the CDR3 is TGTGCCAGTAGTACTAATGTTGGCTACACCTTC. As protein: CASSTNVGYTF.

The genes are TRBV11-2 and TRBJ1-6, with 8 bases aligning to TRBD1. Germline assignment: CDR1 SGHAT and CDR2 FQNNGV. The CDR3 contains 14 residues. Unmatched junction bases numbered 4, after V lost 3 bases and J lost 9 bases. The CDR3 loop reads CASSLGQAFSPLHF. The CDR3 region has the DNA TGTGCCAGCAGCTTGGGACAGGCTTTTTCACCCCTCCACTTT.

This rearrangement joins TRBV10-3 to TRBJ1-1; D may be TRBD1 (6 bases). The CDR3 is made up of 15 amino acids. The germline CDR1 and CDR2 sequences are ENHRY and SYGVKD. V was pared by 2 bases and J by 3 bases, with 13 bases between. CDR3 DNA sequence: TGTGCCATCAGTGAGGAACAGGGTGGGGACACTGAAGCTTTCTTT. This encodes CAISEEQGGDTEAFF.

This rearrangement joins TRBV29-1 to TRBJ2-1; 9 bases are shared with TRBD2. J gave up 0 bases and V 6 bases, and 9 bases lay outside the gene matches. The CDR3 runs to 16 residues. Looked up from germline, CDR1 is SQVTM and CDR2 is ANQGSEA. In DNA form, the CDR3 reads TGCAGCGTCGAGGGACTAGCCGAAGGCTCCTACAATGAGCAGTTCTTC. Its translation: CSVEGLAEGSYNEQFF.

The rearrangement joins TRBV2 to TRBJ2-5, with 7 bases identical to TRBD1. CDR1 is SNHLY, CDR2 FYNNEI, per germline. V shed 5 bases, J shed 1 base, and the junction held 7 bases outside the gene matches. This CDR3 is built from 15 residues. In nucleotides, the CDR3 is TGTGCCAGCAGTCGTGTTGGGACAGCCCAAGAGACCCAGTACTTC. Amino acids: CASSRVGTAQETQYF. Full variable domain (missing parts from reference TRBV2 and TRBJ2-5): EPEVTQTPSHQVTQMGQEVILRCVPISNHLYFYWYRQILGQKVEFLVSFYNNEISEKSEIFDDQFSVERPDGSNFTLKIRSTKLEDSAMYFCASSRVGTAQETQYFGPGTRLLVL.

V usage is TRBV7-3 and J usage is TRBJ2-1; D is uncertain. CDR1 and CDR2 from the germline V gene are SGHTA and FQGTGA. The V gene lost 2 bases and the J gene lost 8 bases, with 7 bases spanning the gap. CDR3 size: 12 residues. The CDR3 nucleotides read TGTGCCAGCAGCTTACTTGTATATGAGCAGTTCTTC. This gives the protein CASSLLVYEQFF.

The J gene is TRBJ2-5, the V gene TRBV5-4, with a weak D call TRBD2 (5 bases). Trimming removed 4 bases at V and 1 base at J, with 14 bases between. In germline, CDR1 is SGHNT, CDR2 YYREEE (reference sequence). This CDR3 contains 15 residues. The CDR3 DNA reads TGTGCCAGCAGCATAACCGGGAAACCCCAAGAGACCCAGTACTTC. Protein product: CASSITGKPQETQYF.

V usage is TRBV5-4 and J usage is TRBJ1-6, with 7 bases lining up with TRBD1. Germline V gene data show CDR1 as SGHNT and CDR2 as YYREEE (reference sequence). The CDR3 runs 14 residues. J was trimmed by 7 bases and V by 3 bases; bases with no gene match: 4. The CDR3 nucleotides read TGTGCCAGCAGCTCGGCAGGGGGAAATTCACCCCTCCACTTT. Its translation: CASSSAGGNSPLHF.

The chain recombines TRBV28 with TRBJ1-1; a weak D match, TRBD1 (6 bases). The ends were cut back, 4 bases at V and 10 bases at J, with 13 bases in the middle. The V gene's germline CDR1 is MDHEN and CDR2 SYDVKM. The CDR3 covers 12 residues. CDR3: CASSSGQRLAFF. The CDR3 DNA follows: TGTGCCAGCAGTTCGGGACAAAGGTTAGCTTTCTTT.